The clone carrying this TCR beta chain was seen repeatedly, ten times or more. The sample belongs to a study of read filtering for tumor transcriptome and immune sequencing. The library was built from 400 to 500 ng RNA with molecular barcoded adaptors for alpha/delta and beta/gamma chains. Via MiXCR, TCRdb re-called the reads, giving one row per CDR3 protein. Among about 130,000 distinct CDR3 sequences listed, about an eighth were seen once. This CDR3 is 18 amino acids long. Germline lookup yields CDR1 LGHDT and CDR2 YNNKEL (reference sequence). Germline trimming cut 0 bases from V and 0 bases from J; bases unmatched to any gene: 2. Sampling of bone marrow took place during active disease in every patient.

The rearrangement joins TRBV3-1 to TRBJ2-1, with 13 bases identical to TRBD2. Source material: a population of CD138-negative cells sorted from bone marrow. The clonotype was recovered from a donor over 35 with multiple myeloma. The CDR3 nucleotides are TGTGCCAGCAGCCAAGAGGGACTAGCGGGAAGCTCCTACAATGAGCAGTTCTTC. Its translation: CASSQEGLAGSSYNEQFF.